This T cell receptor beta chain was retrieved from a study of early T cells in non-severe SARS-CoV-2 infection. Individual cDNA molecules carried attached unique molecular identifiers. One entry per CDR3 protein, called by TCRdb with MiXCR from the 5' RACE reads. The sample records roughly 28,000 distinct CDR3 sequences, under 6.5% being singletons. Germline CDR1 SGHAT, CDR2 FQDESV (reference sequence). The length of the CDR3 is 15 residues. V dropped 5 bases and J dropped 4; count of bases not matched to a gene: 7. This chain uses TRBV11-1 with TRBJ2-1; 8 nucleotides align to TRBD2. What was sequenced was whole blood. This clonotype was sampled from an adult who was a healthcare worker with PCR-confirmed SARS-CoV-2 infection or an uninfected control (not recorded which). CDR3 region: CASSPGGAGYNEQFF. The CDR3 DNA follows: TGTGCCAGCAGCCCCGGGGGGGCCGGGTACAATGAGCAGTTCTTC. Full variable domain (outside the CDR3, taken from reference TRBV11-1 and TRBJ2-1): EAEVAQSPRYKITEKSQAVAFWCDPISGHATLYWYRQILGQGPELLVQFQDESVVDDSQLPKDRFSAERLKGVDSTLKIQPAELGDSAMYLCASSPGGAGYNEQFFGPGTRLTVL.